Below, 24 T cell receptor beta chains from the same sample are listed, as sequenced in a study of vaccination effects on CD4 cells after COVID-19. Antigen-specific CD4+ T cells were first expanded with viral peptide pools by the ViraFEST assay and only then sequenced. Isolating CD4+ T cells followed approximately ten days of culture. Every participant took two doses of the BNT162b2 or mRNA-1273 vaccine. TCRdb's copy holds only in-frame clones and misses some; the assay was immunoSEQ multiplex PCR. The table includes about 66,000 clones, under 80% detected once. The antigens of these receptors remain unknown. Sample: CD4+ T cells from PBMCs cultured with HCoV-OC43 spike peptides, taken after COVID-19 vaccination. This sample's subset: HCoV-OC43 spike overlapping peptide pool stimulation. These receptors were obtained from a human donor who received a COVID-19 vaccine.

This clone was recorded a few times. The rearrangement links TRBV11-1 to TRBJ1-3; a weak D match, TRBD1 (5 bases). Germline CDR1 reads SGHAT; CDR2 reads FQDESV (reference sequence). This CDR3 region has 14 residues. Trimming took 6 bases from V and 5 from J, leaving 14 bases between them. The CDR3 coding sequence is TGTGCCAGCAGTCCAGGGAACTACCGAAACACCATATATTTT. It is translated as CASSPGNYRNTIYF.

This clone was seen only once. The chain has TRBV7-2 and TRBJ1-2; D not resolved. The V end was cut by 4 bases, the J end by 0 bases, with 9 bases between. This CDR3 has 14 amino acids. Germline CDR1 reads SGHTA; CDR2 reads FQGNSA. CDR3 region: CASSSGPSNYGYTF. CDR3 DNA: TGTGCCAGCAGCTCGGGCCCCTCTAACTATGGCTACACCTTC.

V is TRBV18 and J is TRBJ2-1; 9 bases are shared with TRBD2. The CDR3 is 16 amino acids. Germline CDR1 reads KGHSH; CDR2 reads LQKENI. V dropped 2 bases and J dropped 8; count of bases not matched to a gene: 10. In nucleotides, the CDR3 is TGTGCCAGCTCACCAGACCAAGGACTAGCGTTAGATGAGCAGTTCTTC. Its translation: CASSPDQGLALDEQFF.

The V gene is TRBV4-1, the J gene TRBJ2-3; perhaps TRBD1 as D (5 bases). V dropped 3 bases and J dropped 6 bases, with 13 bases sitting between them. The germline V gene has CDR1 MGHRA and CDR2 YSYEKL. The CDR3 covers 14 residues. The CDR3 nucleotides read TGCGCCAGCAGCCAGTCCTTTGGGGCGGATACGCAGTATTTT. Amino acids: CASSQSFGADTQYF.

This clone was counted once. The V and J genes are TRBV5-1 and TRBJ1-5, with no clear D. V gave up 3 bases and J gave up 4 bases, with 11 bases separating them. Germline CDR1 SGHRS, CDR2 YFSETQ. The CDR3 covers 14 residues. This CDR3 reads CASSSGRPNQPQHF. The CDR3 region has the DNA TGCGCCAGCAGCTCTGGACGGCCAAATCAGCCCCAGCATTTT.

V gene TRBV5-1 combines with J gene TRBJ1-1, with 8 bases identical to TRBD1. The germline CDR1 and CDR2 sequences are SGHRS and YFSETQ. J gave up 0 bases and V 7 bases, and 11 bases lay outside the gene matches. The CDR3 is 16 amino acids. The CDR3 DNA is TGCGCCAGCTGTCGGACAGGGAATGCGATGAACACTGAAGCTTTCTTT. This codes for CASCRTGNAMNTEAFF.

The chain joins TRBV3-1 (or the pseudogene TRBV3-2) to TRBJ2-5, with 7 bases fitting TRBD1. The CDR3 spans 15 residues. CDR1 is LGHDT, CDR2 YNNKEL, per germline (reference sequence). The V segment lost 2 bases and the J segment 1 base; nucleotides outside the gene matches: 4. The CDR3 region is CASSQNRGAQETQYF. CDR3 DNA: TGTGCCAGCAGCCAAAACAGGGGCGCCCAAGAGACCCAGTACTTC.

This clone turned up a few times. The V gene is TRBV6-5, the J gene TRBJ2-2; D is unclear. The CDR3 sequence is 15 residues long. Trimming cost V 6 bases and J 1 base, with 12 bases left between them. Germline V gene lookup returns CDR1 MNHEY and CDR2 SVGAGI. CDR3 sequence (DNA): TGTGCCAGCAGGAAGGGCCAGAAGAACACCGGGGAGCTGTTTTTT. This translates into CASRKGQKNTGELFF.

The chain joins TRBV3-1 (or the pseudogene TRBV3-2) to TRBJ1-3; D unclear. Per the germline V gene, CDR1 is LGHDT and CDR2 is YNNKEL (reference sequence). The V and J ends lost 1 base and 3 bases respectively, with 7 bases between them. The CDR3 runs 14 residues. CDR3 DNA: TGTGCCAGCAGCCAAGGTGTATTTGGAAACACCATATATTTT. This gives the protein CASSQGVFGNTIYF.

There are a few counts of this clone. This sequence joins TRBV5-1 and TRBJ2-1, with 10 nucleotides matching TRBD2. Germline CDR1 and CDR2: SGHRS and YFSETQ. J lost 8 bases, V lost 4 bases, and 9 bases had no gene match. The CDR3 loop spans 15 amino acids. CDR3 sequence reads: CASSLTGTSVDEQFF. CDR3 DNA sequence: TGCGCCAGCAGCCTAACCGGGACTAGCGTGGATGAGCAGTTCTTC.

This clone was seen a handful of times. The chain combines TRBV12-3 or TRBV12-4 with TRBJ1-1, with D possibly TRBD1 on 6 matching bases. V shed 6 bases and J shed 8 bases, with 16 bases lying between them. The CDR3 length is 13 residues. The CDR3 loop reads CASRKGGPTEAFF. CDR3 sequence (DNA): TGTGCCAGCAGGAAGGGGGGCCCGACAGAAGCTTTCTTT.

CDR3 nucleotide sequence: TGTGCCAGCAGCGTAGTTGCTCTAGCGGGGCAAGAGACCCAGTACTTC. It encodes CASSVVALAGQETQYF. The chain employs TRBV9 and TRBJ2-5; 9 positions agree with TRBD2. The J segment lost 2 bases and the V segment lost 0 bases, leaving 5 bases of the junction unmatched. In germline, CDR1 is SGDLS, CDR2 YYNGEE. This CDR3 contains 16 residues.

The CDR3 sequence is CASSIGLAGIQYF. The CDR3, as DNA: TGCGCCAGCAGCATTGGACTAGCCGGGATTCAGTACTTC. The J gene is TRBJ2-4, the V gene TRBV5-1; 8 nucleotides line up with TRBD2. The CDR3 consists of 13 residues. Germline V lookup: CDR1 SGHRS, CDR2 YFSETQ. The ends lost 4 bases at V and 10 bases at J; junction bases unmatched: 7.

The rearrangement uses TRBV7-8 and TRBJ1-1; D unresolved. The CDR3 has 13 amino acids. Per the germline V gene, CDR1 is SGHVS and CDR2 is FQNEAQ. V dropped 5 bases and J dropped 4 bases, with 11 bases sitting between them. The CDR3 protein is CASSPLLGTEAFF. Here the CDR3 DNA reads TGTGCCAGCAGCCCCCTGTTGGGCACTGAAGCTTTCTTT.

V usage is TRBV10-2 and J usage is TRBJ1-3; TRBD1 aligns across 8 bases. The CDR3 is made up of 14 amino acids. After removal of 8 bases from V and 0 bases from J, the junction contained 3 bases not matched to a gene. Germline-derived CDR1 and CDR2 are WSHSY and SAAADI. The CDR3 reads CASRTGTSGNTIYF. For the CDR3, the DNA is TGCGCCAGCCGGACAGGGACCTCTGGAAACACCATATATTTT.

The chain recombines TRBV7-8 with TRBJ1-6; D is possibly TRBD1 (5 bases). Germline V gives CDR1 SGHVS, CDR2 FQNEAQ. V was shortened by 1 base and J by 5 bases, with 6 bases between the two germline ends. This CDR3 spans 14 amino acids. The CDR3 DNA is TGTGCCAGCAGCTTAGTGGGGGATAATTCACCCCTCCACTTT. Protein sequence: CASSLVGDNSPLHF.

The chain carries TRBV2 and TRBJ2-5; D not certain. Germline values: CDR1 SNHLY, CDR2 FYNNEI. This CDR3 has 10 residues. V was cut by 8 bases and J by 2 bases, with 3 bases left in between. The CDR3 is CASEQETQYF. CDR3 in DNA: TGTGCCAGCGAACAAGAGACCCAGTACTTC.

This sequence joins TRBV15 and TRBJ2-1; 7 bases line up with TRBD2. The V gene's germline CDR1 is LNHNV and CDR2 YYDKDF (reference sequence). The CDR3 runs 16 residues. Trimming took 0 bases from V and 5 from J; bases not matched to a gene: 7. CDR3 sequence reads: CATSRDPGGSNNEQFF. CDR3 nucleotides: TGTGCCACCAGCAGAGATCCGGGGGGATCAAACAATGAGCAGTTCTTC.

The rearrangement joins TRBV30 to TRBJ1-2; D may be TRBD1 (5 bases). The CDR3 sequence is 13 residues long. V shed 1 base and J shed 3 bases, with 9 bases lying between them. Germline CDR1 reads GTSNPN; CDR2 reads SVGIG (reference sequence). CDR3 sequence: CAWSASGYYGYTF. In DNA form, the CDR3 reads TGTGCCTGGAGTGCTTCAGGGTACTATGGCTACACCTTC.

This chain joins TRBV4-2 and TRBJ1-5; D is ambiguous. Trimming took 0 bases from V and 0 from J, leaving 9 bases between them. The length of the CDR3 is 16 residues. Germline CDR1 and CDR2: LGHNA and YNFKEQ. For the CDR3, the DNA is TGTGCCAGCAGCCAAGATCTCAGCTATAGCAATCAGCCCCAGCATTTT. It encodes CASSQDLSYSNQPQHF.

The chain has TRBV7-3 and TRBJ1-1; D might be TRBD1 (6 bases). CDR3 length equals 15 residues. The germline V gene encodes CDR1 SGHTA and CDR2 FQGTGA. V shed 5 bases and J shed 6 bases, with 19 bases lying between them. Here the CDR3 DNA reads TGTGCCAGCAGCCCCACAGGGAAATGGGAGCCTGAAGCTTTCTTT. Amino acids: CASSPTGKWEPEAFF.

In its sample, this clone was seen a few times. The rearrangement joins TRBV5-4 to TRBJ2-3; D is possibly TRBD2 (5 bases). The CDR3 length is 16 residues. In germline, CDR1 is SGHNT, CDR2 YYREEE (reference sequence). V was cut by 3 bases and J by 5 bases, with 19 bases left in between. The DNA of the CDR3 is TGTGCCAGCAGCTATAACGGACTCGTTAGTGGAGATACGCAGTATTTT. As protein: CASSYNGLVSGDTQYF.

This rearrangement joins TRBV7-3 to TRBJ1-6, with D perhaps TRBD1 (6 bases). CDR1 is SGHTA, CDR2 FQGTGA, per germline. The CDR3 loop spans 14 amino acids. The V gene lost 5 bases and the J gene lost 7 bases, with 12 bases spanning the gap. The CDR3 DNA reads as TGTGCCAGCAGCGCCCAAGGGGGGAATTCACCCCTCCACTTT. Translated: CASSAQGGNSPLHF.

V and J are TRBV15 and TRBJ1-1; 9 nucleotides match TRBD1. The CDR3 is 14 residues long. Unmatched junction bases numbered 7, after V lost 5 bases and J lost 6 bases. Germline CDR1 and CDR2: LNHNV and YYDKDF (reference sequence). CDR3 bases: TGTGCCACCAGCGCCGAACAGGGGGCAGCTGAAGCTTTCTTT. The encoded protein is CATSAEQGAAEAFF.